This record covers a single T cell receptor (beta chain). The sample is drawn from a study of OX40 agonist ivuxolimab in advanced cancers. Trimming removed 7 bases from V and 10 bases from J, with 13 bases in between. Germline CDR1 and CDR2: MDHEN and SYDVKM. The CDR3 runs to 11 residues. Profiling relied on immunoSEQ multiplex PCR, and the TCRdb table lists in-frame clones only, not all of them. The repertoire consists of 60,000 to 85,000 clones, with 65% to 90% occurring once and the leading ten covering approximately 1.4%. The V and J genes are TRBV28 and TRBJ1-1, with D hard to call. Source: CD4+ or CD8+ T cells sorted from blood, taken in a trial of the OX40 agonist ivuxolimab. This TCR came from an adult with an advanced solid tumor such as melanoma, head and neck, liver or kidney cancer. The CDR3 DNA follows: TGTGCCAGCACCTCCCCTACCGGAGCTTTCTTT. This gives the protein CASTSPTGAFF.